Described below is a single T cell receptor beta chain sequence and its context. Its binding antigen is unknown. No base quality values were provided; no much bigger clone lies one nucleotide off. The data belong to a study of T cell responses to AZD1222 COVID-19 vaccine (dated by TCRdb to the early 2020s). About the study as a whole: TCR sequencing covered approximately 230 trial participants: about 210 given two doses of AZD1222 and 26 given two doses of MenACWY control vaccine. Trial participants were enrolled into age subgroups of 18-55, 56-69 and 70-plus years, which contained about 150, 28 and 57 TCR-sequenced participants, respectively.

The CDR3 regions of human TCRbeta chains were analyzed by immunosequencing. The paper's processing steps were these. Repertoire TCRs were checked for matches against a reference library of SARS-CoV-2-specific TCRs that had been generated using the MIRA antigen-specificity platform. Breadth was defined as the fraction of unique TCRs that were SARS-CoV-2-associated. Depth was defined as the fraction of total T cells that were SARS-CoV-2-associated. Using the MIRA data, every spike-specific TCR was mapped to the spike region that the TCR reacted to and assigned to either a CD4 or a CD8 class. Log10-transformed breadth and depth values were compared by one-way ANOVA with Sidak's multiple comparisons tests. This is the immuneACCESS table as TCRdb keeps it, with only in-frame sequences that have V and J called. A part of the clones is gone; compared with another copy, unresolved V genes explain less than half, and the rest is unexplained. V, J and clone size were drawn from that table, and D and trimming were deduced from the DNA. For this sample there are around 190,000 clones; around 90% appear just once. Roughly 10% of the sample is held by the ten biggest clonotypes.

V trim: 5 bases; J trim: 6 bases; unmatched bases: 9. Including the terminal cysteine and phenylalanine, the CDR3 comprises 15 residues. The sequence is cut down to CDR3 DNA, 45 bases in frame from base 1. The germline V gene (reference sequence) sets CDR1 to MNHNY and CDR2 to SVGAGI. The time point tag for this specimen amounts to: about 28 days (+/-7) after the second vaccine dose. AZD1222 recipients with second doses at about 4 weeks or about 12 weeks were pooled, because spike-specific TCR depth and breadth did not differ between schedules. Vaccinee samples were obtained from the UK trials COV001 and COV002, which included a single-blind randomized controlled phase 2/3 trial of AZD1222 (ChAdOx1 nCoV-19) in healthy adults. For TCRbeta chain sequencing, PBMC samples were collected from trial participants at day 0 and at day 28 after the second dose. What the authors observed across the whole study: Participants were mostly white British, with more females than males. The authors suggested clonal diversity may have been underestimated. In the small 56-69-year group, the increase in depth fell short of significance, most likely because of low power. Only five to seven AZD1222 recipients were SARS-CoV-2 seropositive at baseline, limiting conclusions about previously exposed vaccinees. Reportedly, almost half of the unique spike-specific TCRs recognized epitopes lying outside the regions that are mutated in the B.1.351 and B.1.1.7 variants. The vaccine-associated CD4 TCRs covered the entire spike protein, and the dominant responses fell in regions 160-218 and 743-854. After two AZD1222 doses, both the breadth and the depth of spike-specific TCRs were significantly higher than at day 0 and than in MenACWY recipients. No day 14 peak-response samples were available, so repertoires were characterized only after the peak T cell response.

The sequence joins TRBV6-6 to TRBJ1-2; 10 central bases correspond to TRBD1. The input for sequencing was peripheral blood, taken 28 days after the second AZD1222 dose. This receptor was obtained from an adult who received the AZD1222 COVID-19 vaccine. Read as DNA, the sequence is TGTGCCAGCAGTGCCCCCGGGACAGGGGAGGATGGCTACACCTTC. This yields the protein CASSAPGTGEDGYTF.